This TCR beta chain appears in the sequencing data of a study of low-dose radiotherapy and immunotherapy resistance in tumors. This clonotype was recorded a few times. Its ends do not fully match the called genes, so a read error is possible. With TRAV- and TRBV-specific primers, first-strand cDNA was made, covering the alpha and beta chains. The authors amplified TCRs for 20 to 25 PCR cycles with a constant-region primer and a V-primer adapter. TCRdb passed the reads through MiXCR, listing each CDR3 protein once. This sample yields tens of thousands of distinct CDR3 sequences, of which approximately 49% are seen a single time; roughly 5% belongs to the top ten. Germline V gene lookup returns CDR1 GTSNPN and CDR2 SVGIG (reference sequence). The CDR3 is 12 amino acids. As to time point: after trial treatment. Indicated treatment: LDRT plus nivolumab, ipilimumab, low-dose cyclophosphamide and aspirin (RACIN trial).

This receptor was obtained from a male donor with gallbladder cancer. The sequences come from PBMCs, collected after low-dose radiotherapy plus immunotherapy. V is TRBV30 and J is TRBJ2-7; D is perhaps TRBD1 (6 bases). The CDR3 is CAWSDRDTASKF. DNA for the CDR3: TGTGCCTGGAGTGACCGGGACACGGCCTCGAAGTTC.